Listed below are T cell receptor beta chains from one sample, sequenced in a study of beta chain features in type 1 diabetes. Repertoires were generated with immunoSEQ multiplex PCR, while TCRdb's copy carries only in-frame clones and drops some. The sample has under 200,000 clones, around 8.3% seen once; the top ten hold over 0.5%. Sequencing was done on a sample of central memory CD4+ T cells from blood. The receptors were sampled from a woman aged 18-35 years with type 1 diabetes. The CDR3 runs from the conserved cysteine through the conserved F or W. D genes are given only for firm matches. The size field is filled for only some rows; it gives once, few, many or a size class.

>TRBJ2-2|16|NA|TRBD2|TRBV5-4
TGTGCCAGCAGCTCGCCCCTCTGGGGAGGGGACGGGGAGCTGTTTTTT
CASSSPLWGGDGELFF
>TRBJ2-7|16|NA|NA|TRBV11-2
TGTGCCAGCAGCTTAGAGACCTGGAGGGGTACGTACGAGCAGTACTTC
CASSLETWRGTYEQYF
>TRBJ1-1|14|few|NA|TRBV9
TGTGCCAGCAGCGGGGGGGTGGTGAACACTGAAGCTTTCTTT
CASSGGVVNTEAFF
>TRBJ2-4|13|few|NA|TRBV6-5
TGTGCCAGCAGTAGCACAGGGGGGGACATTCAGTACTTC
CASSSTGGDIQYF
>TRBJ1-1|13|NA|NA|TRBV15
TGTGCCACCAGCATGCCCAGAAACACTGAAGCTTTCTTT
CATSMPRNTEAFF
>TRBJ2-6|16|NA|NA|TRBV7-3
TGTGCCAGCAGCTTAGCCCCACGGGATGGGGCCAACGTCCTGACTTTC
CASSLAPRDGANVLTF
>TRBJ1-1|14|few|NA|TRBV30
TGTGCCTGGAACAGCTTCCGGGCTGGGAGTGAAGCTTTCTTT
CAWNSFRAGSEAFF
>TRBJ2-6|13|NA|NA|TRBV19
TGTGCCAGTAGCGCAAGCGGGGCCAACGTCCTGACTTTC
CASSASGANVLTF
>TRBJ1-1|12|few|NA|TRBV18
TGTGCCAGCTCCCGACAGAACACTGAAGCTTTCTTT
CASSRQNTEAFF
>TRBJ2-5|14|NA|NA|TRBV7-2
TGTGCCAGCCGAGGGACACCTGTAGGAGAGACCCAGTACTTC
CASRGTPVGETQYF
>TRBJ2-3|15|few|NA|TRBV5-1
TGCGCCAGCAGCCTAGATGGTACCCTCACAGATACGCAGTATTTT
CASSLDGTLTDTQYF
>TRBJ2-7|14|NA|TRBD1|TRBV19
TGTGCCAGTAGTCGCTTGACAGGGAGCTACGAGCAGTACTTC
CASSRLTGSYEQYF
>TRBJ2-1|14|NA|NA|TRBV2
TGTGCCAGCAGTGAAGGGGCGCCGTACAATGAGCAGTTCTTC
CASSEGAPYNEQFF
>TRBJ2-7|13|few|NA|TRBV10-3
TGTGCCATCAGTGGGTCTAGCTTCCACGAGCAGTACTTC
CAISGSSFHEQYF
>TRBJ2-2|16|NA|TRBD2|TRBV28
TGTGCCAGCAGCCTACCTAGCGGGAGCCACACCGGGGAGCTGTTTTTT
CASSLPSGSHTGELFF
>TRBJ2-7|13|NA|TRBD2|TRBV28
TGTGCCAGCGGGGGAGCGGGGTACTACGAGCAGTACTTC
CASGGAGYYEQYF